This T cell receptor beta chain was observed in a study of molecular identifiers for immune sequencing clone quantification. This clonotype was recorded at least ten times. What it binds is not known. Germline-derived CDR1 and CDR2 are LNHNV and YYDKDF (reference sequence). This CDR3 comprises 17 residues. V was pared by 1 base and J by 0 bases, with 14 bases between. Naive CD8 T cell sorting was performed on the CD8+CD4-CCR7+CD45RA+ phenotype. MiXCR, run by TCRdb on the PCR reads, gives a single entry per CDR3 protein. Counted here are more than 450,000 distinct CDR3 sequences, about a fifth occurring once; the ten biggest clones make up 0.7% to 1%. Study outcomes and limitations: Clonotypes topping 20 RNA copies carried over 97% of effector molecules but under 1% of naive ones.

The chain has TRBV15 and TRBJ2-3; D is possibly TRBD1 or TRBD2 (5 bases each). The sample consisted of naive CD8+ T cells from blood, with Jurkat cell RNA spiked in. Stated subset: FACS-sorted CD8+CD4-CCR7+CD45RA+ naive T cells. The clonotype was recovered from a human donor in good health. Some libraries in this study had Jurkat cell RNA spiked in. This CDR3 is CATSRVLGHPSTDTQYF. The CDR3 DNA reads TGTGCCACCAGCAGAGTACTAGGACACCCAAGCACAGATACGCAGTATTTT.